Listed here are 8 T cell receptor beta chains from one sample, sequenced in a study of OX40 agonist ivuxolimab in advanced cancers. Some clones are missing from TCRdb's copy, which holds only in-frame ones; the method was immunoSEQ multiplex PCR. This sample has 75,000 to 95,000 clones, with more than 80% found just once. Sample: CD4+ or CD8+ T cells sorted from blood, taken in a trial of the OX40 agonist ivuxolimab. The receptor source for this set is an adult with an advanced solid tumor such as melanoma, head and neck, liver or kidney cancer.

V gene TRBV19 combines with J gene TRBJ2-3, with TRBD2 identical over 8 bases. CDR1 is LNHDA and CDR2 is SQIVND in the germline V gene (reference sequence). The V segment lost 2 bases and the J segment 6 bases; nucleotides outside the gene matches: 4. This CDR3 has 14 amino acids. This CDR3 is CASSIRAGEDTQYF. The CDR3, as DNA: TGTGCCAGTAGTATAAGAGCGGGAGAGGATACGCAGTATTTT.

The chain links TRBV15 to TRBJ2-1; possibly TRBD1 for D (5 bases). Germline V lookup: CDR1 LNHNV, CDR2 YYDKDF (reference sequence). The CDR3 spans 12 residues. V lost 2 bases and J 8 bases, leaving 7 bases between the germline ends. The CDR3 protein is CATSRKGDEQFF. CDR3 bases: TGTGCCACCAGCAGAAAAGGGGATGAGCAGTTCTTC.

The gene calls are TRBV2 and TRBJ1-1; no definite D call. The CDR3 runs 16 residues. The V end was cut by 4 bases, the J end by 2 bases, with 17 bases between. CDR1 and CDR2 (germline): SNHLY, FYNNEI. The CDR3 reads CASSGNLFGPNTEAFF. DNA for the CDR3: TGTGCCAGCAGTGGGAACCTATTCGGACCTAACACTGAAGCTTTCTTT.

V and J are TRBV11-2 and TRBJ1-1; no clear D gene. The V and J ends lost 2 bases and 6 bases respectively, with 4 bases between them. The CDR3 loop spans 11 amino acids. CDR1 and CDR2 (germline): SGHAT, FQNNGV. The CDR3 sequence: CASSLIPEAFF. CDR3 DNA sequence: TGTGCCAGCAGCTTAATTCCTGAAGCTTTCTTT.

V is TRBV6-7 and J is TRBJ1-5, with TRBD1 matching 9 bases. TRBV6-7 is flagged as an ORF with uncertain function. The trim removed 4 bases at V and 1 base at J, leaving 5 bases unmatched. The CDR3 consists of 16 residues. The CDR3 DNA follows: TGTGCCAGCAGTTGGTCGACAGGGGGAAGCAATCAGCCCCAGCATTTT. Translating it yields CASSWSTGGSNQPQHF.

V usage is TRBV28 and J usage is TRBJ1-6; D gene unclear. Between the trimmed V and J ends, which lost 0 bases and 8 bases, there was a span of 5 bases. CDR1 and CDR2 (germline): MDHEN, SYDVKM. The CDR3 has 13 amino acids. The CDR3: CASSLWSDSPLHF. CDR3 nucleotides: TGTGCCAGCAGTTTATGGTCGGATTCACCCCTCCACTTT. Together with reference TRBV28 and TRBJ1-6, the CDR3 gives the full variable domain: DVKVTQSSRYLVKRTGEKVFLECVQDMDHENMFWYRQDPGLGLRLIYFSYDVKMKEKGDIPEGYSVSREKKERFSLILESASTNQTSMYLCASSLWSDSPLHFGNGTRLTVT.

V usage is TRBV5-1 and J usage is TRBJ1-3, with D possibly being TRBD1 (5 bases). The CDR3 extends over 16 amino acids. Per germline, CDR1 SGHRS and CDR2 YFSETQ. Trimming stripped 0 bases from V and 3 bases from J, with 13 bases between. CDR3 amino acids: CASSLVGQGGGNTIYF. CDR3 DNA sequence: TGCGCCAGCAGCTTGGTAGGCCAGGGCGGTGGAAACACCATATATTTT.

The rearrangement links TRBV11-3 to TRBJ2-2; TRBD2 matches at 8 bases. Per germline, CDR1 SGHNT and CDR2 YENEEA. V shed 3 bases, J shed 7 bases, and the junction held 1 base outside the gene matches. CDR3 length: 13 residues. The CDR3 DNA reads TGTGCCAGCAGCTTCAGCGGGGGCGGGGAGCTGTTTTTT. The encoded protein is CASSFSGGGELFF.